The next 19 T cell receptor beta chains were all read from a single sample in a study of Graves' ophthalmopathy and Graves' hyperthyroidism. Amplification from RNA transcripts yielded the TCR beta CDR3 regions. HTBI primers primed a first-round RT-PCR, and a second-round multiplex PCR followed. Via MiXCR, TCRdb re-called the multiplex PCR reads, giving one row per CDR3 protein. The sample includes over a million distinct CDR3 sequences, less than 45% of them seen just once. The sequencing sample was made of peripheral blood or thyroid tissue (not recorded which). These receptors all come from an adult man with Graves' hyperthyroidism.

This clonotype occurred a few times. The rearrangement links TRBV3-1 to TRBJ2-7; either TRBD1 or TRBD2 may supply D (5 bases each). Between the trimmed V and J ends, which lost 4 bases and 3 bases, there was a span of 13 bases. Germline-derived CDR1 and CDR2 are LGHDT and YNNKEL (reference sequence). This CDR3 region has 14 residues. The CDR3: CASSRPGTNYEQYF. For the CDR3, the DNA is TGTGCCAGCAGCCGGCCCGGGACGAACTACGAGCAGTACTTC.

This clonotype was seen many times. CDR3 nucleotide sequence: TGTGCCAGCAGTGCGGGACCCTCTGGGGCCAACGTCCTGACTTTC. This gives the protein CASSAGPSGANVLTF. The genes are TRBV6-6 and TRBJ2-6; D may be TRBD2 (6 bases). The CDR3 is made up of 15 amino acids. V was clipped by 5 bases and J by 0 bases, with 8 bases between them. Germline V gene sequence: CDR1 MNHNY, CDR2 SVGAGI (reference sequence).

V gene TRBV29-1 combines with J gene TRBJ2-7; D call uncertain. There are 11 residues in the CDR3. CDR1 is SQVTM and CDR2 is ANQGSEA in the germline V gene. Trimming removed 4 bases at V and 4 bases at J, with 8 bases between. The CDR3 DNA follows: TGCAGCGTTGTAGAGGTATACGAGCAGTACTTC. Translating it yields CSVVEVYEQYF.

The chain combines TRBV3-1 with TRBJ2-2; a possible D gene is TRBD2 (6 bases). Per the germline V gene, CDR1 is LGHDT and CDR2 is YNNKEL (reference sequence). The CDR3 runs to 14 residues. Trimming took off 3 bases at V and 4 bases at J, with 9 bases between the two ends. CDR3: CASSQGGATGELFF. The CDR3 DNA reads as TGTGCCAGCAGCCAGGGCGGGGCCACCGGGGAGCTGTTTTTT.

This clonotype was picked up a small number of times. The V call is TRBV9, the J call TRBJ1-3; perhaps TRBD1 as D (5 bases). Trimming removed 7 bases from V and 1 base from J, with 21 bases in between. Germline V gene sequence: CDR1 SGDLS, CDR2 YYNGEE. This CDR3 region has 17 residues. DNA for the CDR3: TGTGCCAGCGGTAATCCTGCGGGGGTAGGGTCTGGAAACACCATATATTTT. It yields the protein CASGNPAGVGSGNTIYF.

This clonotype has a count of ten or more. The rearrangement links TRBV19 to TRBJ1-2, with 9 bases fitting TRBD1. CDR1 is LNHDA and CDR2 is SQIVND in the germline V gene (reference sequence). The length of the CDR3 is 15 residues. V shed 4 bases, J shed 2 bases, and the junction held 5 bases outside the gene matches. The CDR3 loop reads CASSREQGANYGYTF. For the CDR3, the DNA is TGTGCCAGTAGTAGGGAACAGGGGGCGAACTATGGCTACACCTTC.

In the case of this clonotype: This may come from a read error, since a much larger clone is one base off. The chain uses TRBV19 and TRBJ1-1; D gene uncertain. In germline, CDR1 is LNHDA, CDR2 SQIVND (reference sequence). The CDR3 has 13 amino acids. Trimming shortened V by 7 bases and J by 4 bases, and 13 bases separated the two germline ends. The CDR3 DNA is TGTGCCAGTACGTTTAGCCGAGTCACTGAAGCTTTCTTT. This sequence encodes CASTFSRVTEAFF.

Many counts were recorded for this clonotype. This chain's CDR3 is CASSSDREYNYGYTF. CDR3 nucleotides: TGTGCCAGTTCTTCCGACAGGGAGTATAACTATGGCTACACCTTC. The chain combines TRBV12-3 or TRBV12-4 with TRBJ1-2; TRBD1 matches at 7 bases. After removal of 9 bases from V and 1 base from J, the junction contained 11 bases not matched to a gene. The CDR3 has 15 amino acids.

This clonotype was counted only a few times. The rearrangement links TRBV19 to TRBJ2-2; TRBD1 is a possible D gene (6 bases). The CDR3 runs to 14 residues. Germline CDR1 reads LNHDA; CDR2 reads SQIVND (reference sequence). V shed 7 bases and J shed 3 bases, with 12 bases lying between them. CDR3 sequence reads: CASNDRSHTGELFF. Here the CDR3 DNA reads TGTGCCAGTAACGACAGGTCCCACACCGGGGAGCTGTTTTTT. The full variable domain, its missing parts supplied by reference TRBV19 and TRBJ2-2, is DGGITQSPKYLFRKEGQNVTLSCEQNLNHDAMYWYRQDPGQGLRLIYYSQIVNDFQKGDIAEGYSVSREKKESFPLTVTSAQKNPTAFYLCASNDRSHTGELFFGEGSRLTVL.

This clonotype has at least ten counts. V usage is TRBV20-1 and J usage is TRBJ2-7; D gene ambiguous. Trimming took 6 bases from V and 2 from J, leaving 17 bases between them. The CDR3 length is 14 residues. Germline V CDR1 and CDR2: DFQATT, SNEGSKA (reference sequence). The CDR3 spells CSAPNPTVAYEQYF. CDR3 bases: TGCAGTGCCCCGAACCCGACTGTCGCCTACGAGCAGTACTTC.

The chain is built from TRBV10-3 and TRBJ2-5; 10 bases match TRBD1. The CDR3 extends over 16 amino acids. V trimming: 6 bases; J trimming: 5 bases; junction bases outside the gene matches: 12. Germline loops: CDR1 ENHRY, CDR2 SYGVKD. CDR3 nucleotides: TGTGCCATCAGCCAACAGACAGGGGGCTACGGGGAGACCCAGTACTTC. Translating gives CAISQQTGGYGETQYF.

Notes on this clonotype: This may stem from a read error, because a much larger clone lies one nucleotide away. The J gene is TRBJ2-2, the V gene TRBV20-1; 10 bases match TRBD2. The CDR3 loop spans 15 amino acids. Germline V lookup: CDR1 DFQATT, CDR2 SNEGSKA (reference sequence). This chain's CDR3 is CSAAQLAGATGGLFF. In nucleotides, the CDR3 is TGCAGTGCCGCCCAGCTAGCGGGAGCCACCGGGGGGCTGTTTTTT.

Only a few counts were recorded for this clonotype. The J gene is TRBJ1-1, the V gene TRBV19, with 7 bases aligning to TRBD1. Germline V gene lookup returns CDR1 LNHDA and CDR2 SQIVND (reference sequence). The CDR3 loop spans 17 amino acids. Unmatched junction bases numbered 14, after V lost 6 bases and J lost 1 base. In DNA form, the CDR3 reads TGTGCCAGTAGGGCCGTCAGGGGGGGTATCGGGAACACTGAAGCTTTCTTT. Translating it yields CASRAVRGGIGNTEAFF.

This clonotype is a singleton in its sample. The chain has TRBV7-3 and TRBJ1-4, with TRBD1 identical over 8 bases. The V segment lost 4 bases and the J segment 10 bases; nucleotides outside the gene matches: 8. The CDR3 sequence is 14 residues long. CDR1 is SGHTA, CDR2 FQGTGA, per germline. As DNA, the CDR3 is TGTGCCAGCAGCTCGACAGGGGAGATCGGAAAACTGTTTTTT. Protein sequence: CASSSTGEIGKLFF.

Points on this clonotype: Germline and junction disagree at one end, which may indicate a read error. Here the CDR3 reads CASSLRRVREQYF. In DNA form, the CDR3 reads TGCGCCAGCAGCCTACGGAGGGTCCGCGAGCAGTACTTC. The chain employs TRBV7-2 and TRBJ2-7; tentative D call: TRBD2 (6 bases). This CDR3 has 13 residues. CDR1 and CDR2 from the germline V gene are SGHTA and FQGNSA.

With regard to this clonotype: A much bigger clone sits one base away, suggesting this may be a read error. The chain joins TRBV20-1 to TRBJ1-1; D gene uncertain. Germline V lookup: CDR1 DFQATT, CDR2 SNEGSKA (reference sequence). The V end lost 0 bases, the J end lost 2 bases, and 7 bases lay between the germline ends. This CDR3 has 13 residues. In nucleotides, the CDR3 is TGCAGTGCTAGAGATGAAGGTAACACTGAAGCTTTCTTT. Translation: CSARDEGNTEAFF.

The chain uses TRBV7-9 and TRBJ2-7; TRBD2 matches at 10 bases. The CDR3 loop spans 16 amino acids. Per the germline V gene, CDR1 is SEHNR and CDR2 is FQNEAQ (reference sequence). V was pared by 1 base and J by 7 bases, with 10 bases of the junction left unmatched. In DNA, the CDR3 is TGTGCCAGCAGCTTAGTTTGGGCTAGCGGGAGCGGTGAGCAGTACTTC. This codes for CASSLVWASGSGEQYF.

This rearrangement joins TRBV9 to TRBJ1-2; 8 bases fit TRBD1. In germline, CDR1 is SGDLS, CDR2 YYNGEE. The V gene end was trimmed by 5 bases and the J gene end by 3 bases; junction bases not matched to a gene: 9. The CDR3 loop spans 15 amino acids. CDR3 amino acids: CASSLLRGLDYGYTF. CDR3 nucleotides: TGTGCCAGCAGTCTCCTCAGGGGGCTCGACTATGGCTACACCTTC.

This clonotype was seen only a few times. The chain couples TRBV14 to TRBJ2-5; 11 bases match TRBD2. V dropped 3 bases and J dropped 3; count of bases not matched to a gene: 6. Germline lookup yields CDR1 SGHDN and CDR2 FVKESK. This CDR3 spans 16 amino acids. The CDR3 here is CASSQGLAVFKETQYF. The CDR3 DNA sequence: TGTGCCAGCAGCCAGGGACTAGCGGTTTTTAAAGAGACCCAGTACTTC.